What follows are 13 T cell receptor beta chains derived from one specimen sequenced in a study of blood T cell repertoires in COVID-19. Generated by immunoSEQ multiplex PCR, the TCRdb table keeps only in-frame clones and is missing some. The table records around 120,000 clones, around 86% of them present only once. Specimen: peripheral blood. Every receptor here comes from a man aged 80 or over with acute or convalescent COVID-19.

The gene calls are TRBV4-3 and TRBJ2-7; 7 bases match TRBD2. The CDR3 has 14 residues. After removal of 0 bases from V and 11 bases from J, the junction contained 10 bases not matched to a gene. CDR1 is LGHNA and CDR2 is YSLEER in the germline V gene. The CDR3 nucleotides are TGCGCCAGCAGCCAAGATACGTCGGGGGGAAGTAAGTACTTC. It is translated as CASSQDTSGGSKYF.

The genes are TRBV10-1 and TRBJ1-2; maybe TRBD1 (6 bases). The V gene's germline CDR1 is WNHNN and CDR2 SYGVQD (reference sequence). CDR3 size: 13 residues. Deletions cut 3 bases from V and 14 bases from J, with 19 bases between. The CDR3 bases are TGCGCCAGCAGTGACAGGGACAACGTCCCGCGGACCTTC. Translation gives CASSDRDNVPRTF.

The gene calls are TRBV4-2 and TRBJ1-2; tentatively, D is TRBD1 (6 bases). Germline CDR1 LGHNA, CDR2 YNFKEQ. Between the trimmed V and J ends, which lost 4 bases and 0 bases, there was a span of 12 bases. CDR3 length: 15 amino acids. CDR3 in DNA: TGTGCCAGCAGCCCGGGGGGCAGGGCTAACTATGGCTACACCTTC. Amino acids: CASSPGGRANYGYTF.

This chain connects TRBV19 to TRBJ2-3, with D tentatively TRBD2 (5 bases). The CDR3 has 17 residues. Germline V gene lookup returns CDR1 LNHDA and CDR2 SQIVND (reference sequence). Trimming removed 5 bases at V and 0 bases at J, with 18 bases between. This CDR3 is CASSYRTASPSTDTQYF. For the CDR3, the DNA is TGTGCCAGTAGTTACCGTACGGCTAGCCCAAGCACAGATACGCAGTATTTT.

J is TRBJ2-1 and V is TRBV2, with a weak D call TRBD2 (5 bases). The CDR3 sequence is 13 residues long. The V and J ends lost 7 bases and 8 bases respectively, with 15 bases between them. CDR1 and CDR2 (germline): SNHLY, FYNNEI. The CDR3 DNA sequence: TGTGCCAGCACAGGACGGACTTACGATGAGCAGTTCTTC. This codes for CASTGRTYDEQFF.

This clone was seen a single time. This sequence joins TRBV28 and TRBJ1-2, with D unresolved. Trimming shortened V by 1 base and J by 0 bases, and 9 bases separated the two germline ends. The V gene's germline CDR1 is MDHEN and CDR2 SYDVKM. The CDR3 length is 15 residues. CDR3 in amino acids: CASSLLFGTNYGYTF. CDR3 nucleotides: TGTGCCAGCAGTTTATTATTCGGGACTAACTATGGCTACACCTTC.

V gene TRBV19 combines with J gene TRBJ2-7, with 7 bases aligning to TRBD1. The CDR3 is 14 residues long. Germline V gene data show CDR1 as LNHDA and CDR2 as SQIVND (reference sequence). The V segment lost 9 bases and the J segment 2 bases; nucleotides outside the gene matches: 10. The DNA for the CDR3 is TGTGCCAGCAAATCAAACAGGGGAACCTACGAGCAGTACTTC. Translating it yields CASKSNRGTYEQYF.

In DNA form, the CDR3 reads TGTGCCTGGAGTGCCGGGACAGGGAGCACAGATACGCAGTATTTT. This translates into CAWSAGTGSTDTQYF. J is TRBJ2-3 and V is TRBV30, with 9 bases aligning to TRBD1. V shed 1 base and J 0 bases; nucleotides not matched to a gene: 2. Per the germline V gene, CDR1 is GTSNPN and CDR2 is SVGIG (reference sequence). The CDR3 is made up of 15 amino acids.

This clone was counted once. The chain couples TRBV11-2 to TRBJ2-5; 10 bases match TRBD2. J lost 4 bases, V lost 0 bases, and 11 bases had no gene match. Germline V gene data show CDR1 as SGHAT and CDR2 as FQNNGV. The CDR3 consists of 18 residues. CDR3 coding DNA: TGTGCCAGCAGCTTAGATTTAGCGGGGGGACAGATGCCAGAGACCCAGTACTTC. It yields the protein CASSLDLAGGQMPETQYF.

The rearrangement uses TRBV25-1 and TRBJ2-3; 7 bases are a match to TRBD2. CDR1 is MGHDK, CDR2 SYGVNS, per germline. CDR3 length equals 16 residues. V lost 1 base to trimming and J lost 2 bases; unmatched junction nucleotides: 6. As DNA, the CDR3 is TGTGCCAGCAGTGAATTGGTGACTAGCATCACAGATACGCAGTATTTT. This translates into CASSELVTSITDTQYF.

CDR3: CASSPPGQGRTEAFF. For the CDR3, the DNA is TGTGCCAGCAGCCCCCCGGGACAGGGGCGCACTGAAGCTTTCTTT. This sequence joins TRBV3-1 (or the pseudogene TRBV3-2) and TRBJ1-1; TRBD1 aligns across 10 bases. With V trimmed by 4 bases and J by 4 bases, 6 bases remained unmatched. The CDR3 loop spans 15 amino acids. Germline CDR1 LGHDT, CDR2 YNNKEL (reference sequence).

This chain uses TRBV27 with TRBJ2-2; D perhaps matches TRBD1 (6 bases). The CDR3 contains 14 residues. The V end was cut by 4 bases, the J end by 1 base, with 7 bases between. Germline V lookup: CDR1 MNHEY, CDR2 SMNVEV (reference sequence). In nucleotides, the CDR3 is TGTGCCAGCAGTTCGGGACAGAACACCGGGGAGCTGTTTTTT. It translates to CASSSGQNTGELFF.

The genes are TRBV5-5 and TRBJ1-4, with TRBD1 matching over 7 bases. J was trimmed by 4 bases and V by 1 base; bases with no gene match: 10. This CDR3 region has 17 residues. The germline V gene encodes CDR1 SGHKS and CDR2 YYEKEE (reference sequence). Here the CDR3 DNA reads TGTGCCAGCAGCTTGAGCCCCCGGGACAGAGTTAATGAAAAACTGTTTTTT. Translated: CASSLSPRDRVNEKLFF.